These T cell receptor beta chains were read from a single sample in a study of CD8 T cells in ankylosing spondylitis. From the 5' RACE reads, TCRdb called clonotypes with MiXCR, one entry per CDR3 protein. The sample has 100,000 to 150,000 distinct CDR3 sequences, over 9.5% seen once. Sequenced input: blood, either unsorted or a sorted T cell fraction (not recorded which). The source of these receptors is a female donor with ankylosing spondylitis or in good health (not recorded which). Each CDR3 is given with its conserved first and last residue. The D gene is left open where the match is weak. The size of a clone is reported for some rows only, either as once, few or many, or as a class for expanded clones.

d_call: .; v_call: TRBV28; clone_size: many; j_call: TRBJ1-1; cdr3_length: 16; cdr3_nt: TGTGCCAGCAGTTTCCCACTGGGTCAGGCGAACACTGAAGCTTTCTTT; cdr3_aa: CASSFPLGQANTEAFF
d_call: .; v_call: TRBV5-1; clone_size: many; j_call: TRBJ2-2; cdr3_length: 14; cdr3_nt: TGCGCCAGCAGCTTGACTGCTAGCACCGGGGAGCTGTTTTTT; cdr3_aa: CASSLTASTGELFF
d_call: .; v_call: TRBV5-1; clone_size: many; j_call: TRBJ2-7; cdr3_length: 14; cdr3_nt: TGCGCCAGCAGCTTGAGCGGCTCGTGGTACGAGCAGTACTTC; cdr3_aa: CASSLSGSWYEQYF
d_call: .; v_call: TRBV12-3/TRBV12-4; clone_size: many; j_call: TRBJ2-3; cdr3_length: 13; cdr3_nt: TGTGCCACCACTAGCAGACACACAGATACGCAGTATTTT; cdr3_aa: CATTSRHTDTQYF
d_call: TRBD2; v_call: TRBV5-1; clone_size: .; j_call: TRBJ2-1; cdr3_length: 14; cdr3_nt: TGCGCCAGCAGCTGGACTAGCGCCAACAATGAGCAGTTCTTC; cdr3_aa: CASSWTSANNEQFF
d_call: .; v_call: TRBV25-1; clone_size: many; j_call: TRBJ2-3; cdr3_length: 13; cdr3_nt: TGTGCCAGCAGCTTAACTAGCACAGATACGCAGTATTTT; cdr3_aa: CASSLTSTDTQYF
d_call: .; v_call: TRBV7-2; clone_size: many; j_call: TRBJ2-3; cdr3_length: 15; cdr3_nt: TGTGCCAGCAGCTTAATGGCGGGGAACACAGATACGCAGTATTTT; cdr3_aa: CASSLMAGNTDTQYF
d_call: .; v_call: TRBV30; clone_size: .; j_call: TRBJ1-1; cdr3_length: 12; cdr3_nt: TGTGCCTGGAGTAGACAGGTTGGTGAAGCTTTCTTT; cdr3_aa: CAWSRQVGEAFF
d_call: .; v_call: TRBV7-8; clone_size: many; j_call: TRBJ1-2; cdr3_length: 13; cdr3_nt: TGTGCCAGCAGCTTAGACAGGAAAGATGGCTACACCTTC; cdr3_aa: CASSLDRKDGYTF
d_call: .; v_call: TRBV5-5; clone_size: many; j_call: TRBJ2-3; cdr3_length: 16; cdr3_nt: TGTGCCAGCAGCTTGACCGGGCCCCCTAGCACAGATACGCAGTATTTT; cdr3_aa: CASSLTGPPSTDTQYF
d_call: .; v_call: TRBV21-1; clone_size: many; j_call: TRBJ2-5; cdr3_length: 14; cdr3_nt: TGTGCCAGCAGTGTACAGGGACCTCAAGAGACCCAGTACTTC; cdr3_aa: CASSVQGPQETQYF
d_call: .; v_call: TRBV27; clone_size: many; j_call: TRBJ1-4; cdr3_length: 15; cdr3_nt: TGTGCCAGCAGTTTATACAGTGCAACTAATGAAAAACTGTTTTTT; cdr3_aa: CASSLYSATNEKLFF
d_call: .; v_call: TRBV5-1; clone_size: .; j_call: TRBJ1-1; cdr3_length: 12; cdr3_nt: TGCGCCAGCTTGGACACGGGCACTGAAGCTTTCTTT; cdr3_aa: CASLDTGTEAFF
d_call: TRBD1; v_call: TRBV11-2; clone_size: many; j_call: TRBJ2-7; cdr3_length: 14; cdr3_nt: TGTGCCAGCAGCGTGGGGCAGGGGGAGTACGAGCAGTACTTC; cdr3_aa: CASSVGQGEYEQYF
d_call: .; v_call: TRBV28; clone_size: many; j_call: TRBJ1-2; cdr3_length: 14; cdr3_nt: TGTGCCAGCAGTTTTTCGGGACCCGTGTATGGCTACACCTTC; cdr3_aa: CASSFSGPVYGYTF
d_call: TRBD1; v_call: TRBV29-1; clone_size: medium-sized; j_call: TRBJ1-1; cdr3_length: 16; cdr3_nt: TGCAGCGTTGAAGATTACCAGGGGGGAAGGAACACTGAAGCTTTCTTT; cdr3_aa: CSVEDYQGGRNTEAFF
d_call: .; v_call: TRBV20-1; clone_size: many; j_call: TRBJ1-2; cdr3_length: 12; cdr3_nt: TGCAGTGCTGAGACAGGACCCTATGGCTACACCTTC; cdr3_aa: CSAETGPYGYTF
d_call: TRBD2; v_call: TRBV29-1; clone_size: many; j_call: TRBJ2-5; cdr3_length: 14; cdr3_nt: TGCAGCGTTGGGGCAGCGGGGGGCCAAGAGACCCAGTACTTC; cdr3_aa: CSVGAAGGQETQYF
d_call: .; v_call: TRBV20-1; clone_size: .; j_call: TRBJ1-3; cdr3_length: 14; cdr3_nt: TGCAGTGCTCGCGACGGGGAGCAGGGAAACACCATATATTTT; cdr3_aa: CSARDGEQGNTIYF
d_call: TRBD2; v_call: TRBV6-5; clone_size: .; j_call: TRBJ2-5; cdr3_length: 16; cdr3_nt: TGTGCCAGCAGTTACTACGGGACTAGCGGGAAAGAGACCCAGCACTTC; cdr3_aa: CASSYYGTSGKETQHF
d_call: TRBD2; v_call: TRBV18; clone_size: many; j_call: TRBJ2-3; cdr3_length: 16; cdr3_nt: TGTGCCAGCTCACCAGCTCGGCGGGAGGGCGTAGATACGCAGTATTTT; cdr3_aa: CASSPARREGVDTQYF
d_call: .; v_call: TRBV6-5; clone_size: many; j_call: TRBJ1-2; cdr3_length: 13; cdr3_nt: TGTGCCAGCAGTTACTCCTTGACAGATGGCTACACCTTC; cdr3_aa: CASSYSLTDGYTF
d_call: .; v_call: TRBV3-1; clone_size: many; j_call: TRBJ2-1; cdr3_length: 14; cdr3_nt: TGTGCCAGCAGCCGGGATTACTCCTACAATGAGCAGTTCTTC; cdr3_aa: CASSRDYSYNEQFF
d_call: .; v_call: TRBV10-3; clone_size: many; j_call: TRBJ1-4; cdr3_length: 13; cdr3_nt: TGTGCCATCAGAGATGCCGGGAATGAAAAACTGTTTTTT; cdr3_aa: CAIRDAGNEKLFF
d_call: .; v_call: TRBV6-2/TRBV6-3; clone_size: many; j_call: TRBJ2-3; cdr3_length: 14; cdr3_nt: TGTGCCAGCAGCAGCGGTAACTCGATAGATACGCAGTATTTT; cdr3_aa: CASSSGNSIDTQYF
d_call: .; v_call: TRBV6-1; clone_size: many; j_call: TRBJ1-5; cdr3_length: 13; cdr3_nt: TGTGCCAGCAGTGAAGCGCAACAGGGTCCCCAGCATTTT; cdr3_aa: CASSEAQQGPQHF
d_call: TRBD1; v_call: TRBV7-9; clone_size: many; j_call: TRBJ1-5; cdr3_length: 16; cdr3_nt: TGTGCCAGCAGCTTAGCGGGACAGGGGTACAATCAGCCCCAGCATTTT; cdr3_aa: CASSLAGQGYNQPQHF
d_call: .; v_call: TRBV20-1; clone_size: many; j_call: TRBJ1-4; cdr3_length: 14; cdr3_nt: TGCAGTGCTGAGGAGCCAGCGGGTAATGAAAAACTGTTTTTT; cdr3_aa: CSAEEPAGNEKLFF
d_call: .; v_call: TRBV5-1; clone_size: many; j_call: TRBJ1-1; cdr3_length: 13; cdr3_nt: TGCGCCAGCAATCGAGGGGGGGATGCTGAAGCTTTCTTT; cdr3_aa: CASNRGGDAEAFF
d_call: .; v_call: TRBV28; clone_size: many; j_call: TRBJ2-5; cdr3_length: 13; cdr3_nt: TGTGCCAGCAGTCGACCTGGGGAAGAGACCCAGTACTTC; cdr3_aa: CASSRPGEETQYF
d_call: TRBD2; v_call: TRBV6-5; clone_size: .; j_call: TRBJ2-7; cdr3_length: 16; cdr3_nt: TGTGCCAGCAGTTACAGGAGCGGGAGGATCTCTTACGAGCAGTACTTC; cdr3_aa: CASSYRSGRISYEQYF
d_call: .; v_call: TRBV5-1; clone_size: many; j_call: TRBJ1-1; cdr3_length: 15; cdr3_nt: TGCGCCAGCAGCGACCCGGGGAGGCTGAACACTGAAGCTTTCTTT; cdr3_aa: CASSDPGRLNTEAFF
d_call: TRBD1; v_call: TRBV5-1; clone_size: many; j_call: TRBJ2-3; cdr3_length: 15; cdr3_nt: TGCGCCAGCAGCTCCTCCGGACAGGGCACAGATACGCAGTATTTT; cdr3_aa: CASSSSGQGTDTQYF
d_call: TRBD1; v_call: TRBV11-1; clone_size: .; j_call: TRBJ1-6; cdr3_length: 18; cdr3_nt: TGTGCCAGCAGCTCCTCCACGGGACAGTCTATAACCAATTCACCCCTCCACTTT; cdr3_aa: CASSSSTGQSITNSPLHF
d_call: TRBD1; v_call: TRBV18; clone_size: .; j_call: TRBJ1-2; cdr3_length: 14; cdr3_nt: TGTGCCAGCTCAAGGGACAGGGGTATGGGAGGCTACACCTTC; cdr3_aa: CASSRDRGMGGYTF
d_call: .; v_call: TRBV28; clone_size: many; j_call: TRBJ2-5; cdr3_length: 12; cdr3_nt: TGTGCCAGCAGTGCGGGGAAAGAGACCCAGTACTTC; cdr3_aa: CASSAGKETQYF
d_call: .; v_call: TRBV9; clone_size: many; j_call: TRBJ1-4; cdr3_length: 14; cdr3_nt: TGTGCCAGCAGCGTACGGGCAGGGAATGAAAAACTGTTTTTT; cdr3_aa: CASSVRAGNEKLFF
d_call: TRBD1; v_call: TRBV24-1; clone_size: many; j_call: TRBJ1-2; cdr3_length: 12; cdr3_nt: TGTGCCACCGAGGGGGCGGACTATGGCTACACCTTC; cdr3_aa: CATEGADYGYTF
d_call: .; v_call: TRBV7-2; clone_size: .; j_call: TRBJ1-1; cdr3_length: 15; cdr3_nt: TGTGCCAGCAGCCCGACCGGGGAAGGTTGGGCTGAAGCTTTCTTT; cdr3_aa: CASSPTGEGWAEAFF
d_call: TRBD1; v_call: TRBV18; clone_size: many; j_call: TRBJ1-1; cdr3_length: 16; cdr3_nt: TGTGCCAGCTCACCAGGTAGGGGGCTCGTGAACACTGAAGCTTTCTTT; cdr3_aa: CASSPGRGLVNTEAFF
d_call: .; v_call: TRBV9; clone_size: many; j_call: TRBJ1-5; cdr3_length: 9; cdr3_nt: TGTGCCGGTTCCAGGCCCCAGCATTTT; cdr3_aa: CAGSRPQHF
d_call: .; v_call: TRBV6-1; clone_size: few; j_call: TRBJ2-1; cdr3_length: 13; cdr3_nt: TGTGCCAGCAGATTTACCGCCATCAATGAGCAGTTCTTC; cdr3_aa: CASRFTAINEQFF
d_call: TRBD1; v_call: TRBV7-8; clone_size: many; j_call: TRBJ2-7; cdr3_length: 18; cdr3_nt: TGTGCCAGCAGCTTAGAAGTGTCGGACAGGGGGTTCTCCTACGAGCAGTACTTC; cdr3_aa: CASSLEVSDRGFSYEQYF
d_call: .; v_call: TRBV11-2; clone_size: .; j_call: TRBJ2-7; cdr3_length: 14; cdr3_nt: TGTGCCAGCAGTCTAAGGGACACGAACAACGAGCAGTACTTC; cdr3_aa: CASSLRDTNNEQYF
d_call: .; v_call: TRBV9; clone_size: many; j_call: TRBJ2-7; cdr3_length: 15; cdr3_nt: TGTGCCAGCAGCCCGTCCGGGACTTCCTCCTACGAGCAGTACTTC; cdr3_aa: CASSPSGTSSYEQYF
d_call: .; v_call: TRBV28; clone_size: many; j_call: TRBJ1-1; cdr3_length: 11; cdr3_nt: TGTGCCAGCAGTTCCGGGAGGGAAGCTTTCTTT; cdr3_aa: CASSSGREAFF
d_call: .; v_call: TRBV29-1; clone_size: few; j_call: TRBJ1-4; cdr3_length: 14; cdr3_nt: TGCAGCTTCATTGGGGCCGCAACTAATGAAAAACTGTTTTTT; cdr3_aa: CSFIGAATNEKLFF
d_call: .; v_call: TRBV6-1; clone_size: many; j_call: TRBJ1-3; cdr3_length: 14; cdr3_nt: TGTGCCAGCATGACCACATTCTCTGGAAACACCATATATTTT; cdr3_aa: CASMTTFSGNTIYF
d_call: TRBD2; v_call: TRBV11-2; clone_size: .; j_call: TRBJ2-7; cdr3_length: 19; cdr3_nt: TGTGCCAGCAGTCTTATTAAGGAGGGCAGCGGGGGCAGCTCCTACGAGCAGTACTTC; cdr3_aa: CASSLIKEGSGGSSYEQYF
d_call: TRBD2; v_call: TRBV20-1; clone_size: .; j_call: TRBJ2-7; cdr3_length: 16; cdr3_nt: TGCAGTGCTAGAGACCGTTCTGCGGGAGGGATCTACGAGCAGTACTTC; cdr3_aa: CSARDRSAGGIYEQYF
d_call: TRBD1; v_call: TRBV7-9; clone_size: .; j_call: TRBJ1-1; cdr3_length: 14; cdr3_nt: TGTGCCAGCGTTAAAGGGGGCTCGGACACTGAAGCTTTCTTT; cdr3_aa: CASVKGGSDTEAFF